The rows below give T cell receptor beta chains drawn from one sample of a study of identical twins. TCRdb itself ran the 5' RACE reads through MiXCR, one entry per CDR3 protein. In the table there are 450,000 to 500,000 distinct CDR3 sequences, roughly an eighth of which are singletons. These data were likewise used in another study, on yellow fever vaccine responses in identical twins.

Sequences were obtained from CD4+ T cells sorted from blood. These TCRs come from a woman between 18 and 29 years old in good health. The conserved cysteine and the conserved F or W are not part of the CDR3 here. The order of the fields is V gene, J gene, CDR3 length, CDR3 protein.

v_call: TRBV12-3/TRBV12-4
j_call: TRBJ2-5
cdr3_length: 14
cdr3_aa: ASSDFLAGGPETQY

v_call: TRBV12-3/TRBV12-4
j_call: TRBJ2-1
cdr3_length: 11
cdr3_aa: ASSPEGYNEQF

v_call: TRBV7-3
j_call: TRBJ2-5
cdr3_length: 13
cdr3_aa: ASSASGTGGETQY

v_call: TRBV10-2
j_call: TRBJ2-5
cdr3_length: 15
cdr3_aa: ASSVNGRTPKRETQY

v_call: TRBV20-1
j_call: TRBJ2-1
cdr3_length: 11
cdr3_aa: SASLLVGDEQF

v_call: TRBV12-3/TRBV12-4
j_call: TRBJ2-3
cdr3_length: 13
cdr3_aa: ASSPTGVSTDTQY

v_call: TRBV11-1
j_call: TRBJ2-7
cdr3_length: 12
cdr3_aa: ASSKTGVWYEQY

v_call: TRBV2
j_call: TRBJ2-1
cdr3_length: 12
cdr3_aa: ATTPFGENDEQF

v_call: TRBV24-1
j_call: TRBJ2-1
cdr3_length: 10
cdr3_aa: ATSGRDNEQF

v_call: TRBV11-3
j_call: TRBJ2-3
cdr3_length: 11
cdr3_aa: ASSTSGPDTQY

v_call: TRBV20-1
j_call: TRBJ2-1
cdr3_length: 13
cdr3_aa: SARDTGGGYNEQF